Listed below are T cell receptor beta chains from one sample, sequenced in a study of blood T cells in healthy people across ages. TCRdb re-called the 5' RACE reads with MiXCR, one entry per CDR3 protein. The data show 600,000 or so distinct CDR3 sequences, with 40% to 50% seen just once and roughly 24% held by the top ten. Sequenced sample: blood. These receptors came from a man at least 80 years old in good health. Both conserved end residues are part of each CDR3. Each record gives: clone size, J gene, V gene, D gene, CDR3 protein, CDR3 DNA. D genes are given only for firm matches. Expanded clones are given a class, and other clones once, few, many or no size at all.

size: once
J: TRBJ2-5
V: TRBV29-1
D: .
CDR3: CSVALGSETQYF
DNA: TGCAGCGTTGCTCTGGGGTCAGAGACCCAGTACTTC

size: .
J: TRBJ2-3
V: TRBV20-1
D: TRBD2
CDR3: CSARDSGGAIDTQYF
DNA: TGCAGTGCGAGGGATAGCGGGGGGGCAATAGATACGCAGTATTTT

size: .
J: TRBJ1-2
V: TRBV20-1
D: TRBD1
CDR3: CSAGGQGNRMGYTF
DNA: TGCAGTGCAGGTGGACAGGGGAATCGAATGGGCTACACCTTC

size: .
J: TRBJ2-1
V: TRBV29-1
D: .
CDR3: CSVEETGPEQFF
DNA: TGCAGCGTTGAAGAAACAGGTCCTGAGCAGTTCTTC

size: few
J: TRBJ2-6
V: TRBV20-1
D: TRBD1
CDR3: CSASGGAVFGANVLTF
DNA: TGCAGTGCTTCAGGGGGCGCAGTGTTTGGGGCCAACGTCCTGACTTTC

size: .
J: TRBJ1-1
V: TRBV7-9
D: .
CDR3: CASTQWGGTGPAESASFF
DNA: TGTGCCAGCACCCAATGGGGGGGAACAGGACCCGCGGAGAGTGCGTCTTTCTTT

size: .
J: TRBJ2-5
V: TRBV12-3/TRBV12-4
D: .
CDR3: CASGASFGLGETQYF
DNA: TGTGCCAGCGGTGCGTCTTTCGGTCTTGGGGAGACCCAGTACTTC

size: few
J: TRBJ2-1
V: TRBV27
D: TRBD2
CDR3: CASSPRASGSNEQFF
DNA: TGTGCCAGCAGTCCAAGGGCTAGCGGGAGTAATGAGCAGTTCTTC

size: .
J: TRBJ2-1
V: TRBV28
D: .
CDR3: CATLEGNNGEQFF
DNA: TGTGCCACCCTGGAGGGGAACAACGGTGAGCAGTTCTTC

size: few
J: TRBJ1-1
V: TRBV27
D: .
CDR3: CASSPHGTVTEAFF
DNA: TGTGCCAGCAGTCCGCACGGGACGGTAACAGAAGCTTTCTTT

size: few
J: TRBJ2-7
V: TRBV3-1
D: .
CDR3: CASSQDSAGSSYEQYF
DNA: TGTGCCAGCAGCCAAGATTCCGCAGGGTCCTCCTACGAGCAGTACTTC

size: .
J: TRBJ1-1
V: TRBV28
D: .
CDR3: CASSGLGNRNTEAFF
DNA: TGTGCCAGCAGTGGTCTTGGGAATAGGAACACTGAAGCTTTCTTT

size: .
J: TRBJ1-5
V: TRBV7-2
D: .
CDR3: CASSSRGGRVDQPQHF
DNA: TGTGCCAGCAGTTCCAGAGGGGGGAGGGTAGATCAGCCCCAGCATTTT

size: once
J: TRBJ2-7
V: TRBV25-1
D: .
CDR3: CASSPPGERTYEQYF
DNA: TGTGCCAGCAGTCCCCCCGGGGAGCGTACCTACGAGCAGTACTTC

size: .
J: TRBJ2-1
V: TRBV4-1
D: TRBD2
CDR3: CASSSLAGGRDEQFF
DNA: TGCGCCAGCAGTTCCCTAGCGGGAGGGAGGGATGAGCAGTTCTTC

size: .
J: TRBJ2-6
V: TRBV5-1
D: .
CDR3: CASSLARDSGANVLTF
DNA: TGCGCCAGCAGCTTGGCCAGAGACTCTGGGGCCAACGTCCTGACTTTC

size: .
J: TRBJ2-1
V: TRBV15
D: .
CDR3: CATSRGFFDSNNEQFF
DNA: TGTGCCACCAGCAGAGGATTCTTCGACAGTAACAATGAGCAGTTCTTC

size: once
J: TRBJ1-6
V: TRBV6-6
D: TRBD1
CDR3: CASSCSPSGQRYSPLHF
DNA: TGTGCCAGCAGTTGCTCACCTTCGGGACAGCGATATTCACCCCTCCACTTT

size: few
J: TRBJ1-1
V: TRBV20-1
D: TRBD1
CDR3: CSAPSGTGNTEAFF
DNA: TGCAGTGCCCCGAGCGGGACAGGGAACACTGAAGCTTTCTTT

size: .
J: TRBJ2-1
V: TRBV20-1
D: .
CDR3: CSGCTDLVYYNEQFF
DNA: TGCAGTGGATGTACCGATTTGGTTTACTACAATGAGCAGTTCTTC

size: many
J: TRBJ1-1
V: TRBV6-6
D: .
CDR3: CASRRTVNTEAFF
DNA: TGTGCCAGCAGGAGGACGGTGAACACTGAAGCTTTCTTT

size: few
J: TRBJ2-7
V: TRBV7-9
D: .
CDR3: CASSDNNQAPALYEQYF
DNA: TGTGCCAGCAGCGATAACAACCAGGCTCCCGCCCTCTACGAGCAGTACTTC

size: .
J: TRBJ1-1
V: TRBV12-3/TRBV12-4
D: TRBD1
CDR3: CASSEPRDRGRSNTEAFF
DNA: TGTGCCAGCAGCGAACCCCGGGACAGGGGGAGGTCAAACACTGAAGCTTTCTTT

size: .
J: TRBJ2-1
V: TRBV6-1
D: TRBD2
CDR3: CASRTPRLARDNEQFF
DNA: TGTGCCAGCAGAACTCCCCGACTAGCGCGTGACAATGAGCAGTTCTTC

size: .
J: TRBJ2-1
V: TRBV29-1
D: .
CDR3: CSATTRGPTSYNEQFF
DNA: TGCAGCGCAACCACCCGGGGGCCGACCTCCTACAATGAGCAGTTCTTC

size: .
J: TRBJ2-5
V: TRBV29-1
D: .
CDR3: CSVGPGLAEETQYF
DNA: .

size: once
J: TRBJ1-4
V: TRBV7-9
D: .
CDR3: CASSLAGPGSNEKLFF
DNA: TGTGCCAGCAGCTTAGCAGGGCCAGGGTCTAATGAAAAACTGTTTTTT

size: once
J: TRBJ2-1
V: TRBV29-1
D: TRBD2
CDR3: CSVRTSGGWNEQFF
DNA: TGCAGCGTCAGGACTAGCGGGGGTTGGAATGAGCAGTTCTTC

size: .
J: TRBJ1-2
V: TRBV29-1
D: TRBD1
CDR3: CSVTGQDYGYTF
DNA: TGCAGCGTTACTGGACAGGACTATGGCTACACCTTC

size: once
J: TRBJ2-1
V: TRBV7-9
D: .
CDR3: CASSDLRSVDNEQFF
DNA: TGTGCCAGCAGCGATTTGCGATCCGTGGACAATGAGCAGTTCTTC

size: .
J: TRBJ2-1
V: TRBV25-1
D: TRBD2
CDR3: CASSERGGGAAYNEQFF
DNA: TGTGCCAGCAGTGAGAGGGGCGGGGGGGCAGCCTACAATGAGCAGTTCTTC

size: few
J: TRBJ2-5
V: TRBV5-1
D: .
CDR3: CASSFISRETQYF
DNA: TGCGCCAGCAGCTTCATCTCCCGGGAGACCCAGTACTTC

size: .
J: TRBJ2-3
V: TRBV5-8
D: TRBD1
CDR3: CASSSGTGTDTQYF
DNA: TGTGCCAGCAGCTCCGGGACAGGGACAGATACGCAGTATTTT

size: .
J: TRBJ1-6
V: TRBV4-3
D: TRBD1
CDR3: CASSQDRGSSYNSPLHF
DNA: TGCGCCAGCAGCCAGGACAGGGGGAGCTCCTATAATTCACCCCTCCACTTT

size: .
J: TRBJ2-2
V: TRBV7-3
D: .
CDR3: CASSSLFGTGELFF
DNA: TGTGCCAGCAGCTCCTTATTTGGGACCGGGGAGCTGTTTTTT

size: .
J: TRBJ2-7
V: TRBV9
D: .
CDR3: CASSGDGRSSSEQYF
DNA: TGTGCCAGCAGCGGAGATGGTAGGAGTTCGTCCGAGCAGTACTTC

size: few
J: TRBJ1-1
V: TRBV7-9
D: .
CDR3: CASSLPPTWGAEAFF
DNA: TGTGCCAGCAGCTTACCGCCGACCTGGGGTGCTGAAGCTTTCTTT

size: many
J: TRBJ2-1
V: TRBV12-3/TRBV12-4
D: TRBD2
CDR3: CASSPGLAGNEQFF
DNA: TGTGCCAGCAGTCCGGGACTAGCAGGTAATGAGCAGTTCTTC

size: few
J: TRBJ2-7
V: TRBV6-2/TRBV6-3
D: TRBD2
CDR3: CASRTSGRTYEQYF
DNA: TGTGCCAGCAGGACTAGCGGGAGGACCTACGAGCAGTACTTC

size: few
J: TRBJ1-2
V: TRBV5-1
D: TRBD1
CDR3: CASSLGQPTGGYTF
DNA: TGCGCCAGCAGCCTGGGACAGCCTACAGGAGGCTACACCTTC

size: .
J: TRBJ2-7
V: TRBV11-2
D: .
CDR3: CASSLVRGAGYEQYF
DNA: TGTGCCAGCAGCTTAGTACGGGGAGCGGGCTACGAGCAGTACTTC

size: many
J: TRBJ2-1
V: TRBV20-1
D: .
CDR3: CSARSGSSYNEQFF
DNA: TGCAGTGCTAGGTCGGGAAGCTCCTACAATGAGCAGTTCTTC

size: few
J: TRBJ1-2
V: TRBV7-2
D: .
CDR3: CASSLDPRSYGYTF
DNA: TGTGCCAGCAGCTTAGACCCCCGGTCCTATGGCTACACCTTC

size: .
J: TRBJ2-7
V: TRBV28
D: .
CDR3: CASYRSGYEQYF
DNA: TGTGCCAGCTACAGAAGCGGGTACGAGCAGTACTTC

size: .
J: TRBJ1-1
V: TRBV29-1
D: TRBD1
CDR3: CSVGGDRGYTEAFF
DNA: TGCAGCGTTGGCGGGGACAGGGGCTACACTGAAGCTTTCTTT

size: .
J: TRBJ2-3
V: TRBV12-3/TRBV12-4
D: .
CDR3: CASSPGPLGGTDTRYF
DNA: TGTGCCAGCAGTCCCGGGCCTCTTGGGGGCACAGATACGCGGTATTTT

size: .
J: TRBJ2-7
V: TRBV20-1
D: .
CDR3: CSARLLDGDYNEQYF
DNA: TGCAGTGCTAGGTTATTGGACGGAGATTACAATGAGCAGTACTTC

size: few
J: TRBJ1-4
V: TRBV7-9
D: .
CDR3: CASSSPPTGTPPKLFF
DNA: TGTGCCAGCAGCTCGCCCCCCACCGGGACGCCCCCTAAACTGTTTTTT

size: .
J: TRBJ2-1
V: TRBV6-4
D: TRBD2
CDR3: CASSKDRGLAGSNEQFF
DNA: TGTGCCAGCAGTAAGGACCGGGGACTAGCAGGGAGCAATGAGCAGTTCTTC

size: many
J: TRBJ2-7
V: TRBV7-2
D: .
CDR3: CASSFNPQGANYEQYF
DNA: TGTGCCAGCAGCTTTAACCCGCAGGGAGCTAACTACGAGCAGTACTTC

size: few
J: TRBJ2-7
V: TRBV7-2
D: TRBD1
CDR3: CASSLSGQGSNEQYF
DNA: TGTGCCAGCAGCCTATCGGGACAGGGAAGCAACGAGCAGTACTTC

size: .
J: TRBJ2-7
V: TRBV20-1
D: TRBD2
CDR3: CSARPTSAPSYEQYF
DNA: TGCAGTGCCCGCCCCACTAGCGCCCCCTCCTACGAGCAGTACTTC

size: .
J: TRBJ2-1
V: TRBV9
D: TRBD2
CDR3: CASSDSGTSYNEQFF
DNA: TGTGCCAGCAGCGATAGCGGGACCTCCTACAATGAGCAGTTCTTC

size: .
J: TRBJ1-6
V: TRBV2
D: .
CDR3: CASSGMVYNSPLHF
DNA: TGTGCCAGCAGTGGAATGGTCTATAATTCACCCCTCCACTTT

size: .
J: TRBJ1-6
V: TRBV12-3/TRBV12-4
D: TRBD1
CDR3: CASTPSVGTVLTLHF
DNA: TGTGCCAGCACCCCTTCTGTAGGGACAGTTCTCACCCTCCACTTT

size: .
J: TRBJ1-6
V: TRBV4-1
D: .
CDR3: CASSQGDGRSLGSPLHF
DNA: TGCGCCAGCAGCCAAGGGGACGGCCGATCTCTTGGTTCACCCCTCCACTTT

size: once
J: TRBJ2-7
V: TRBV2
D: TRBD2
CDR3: CASSSRSGGIYEQYF
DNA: TGTGCCAGCAGTTCCCGCAGCGGGGGGATCTACGAGCAGTACTTC

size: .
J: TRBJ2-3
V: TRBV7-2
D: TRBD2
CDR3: CASRSSGITDTQYF
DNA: TGTGCCAGCAGGTCTAGCGGAATCACAGATACGCAGTATTTT

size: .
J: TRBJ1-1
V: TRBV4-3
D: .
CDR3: CASSRQGGSEAFF
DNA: TGCGCCAGCAGCCGTCAAGGGGGTAGCGAAGCTTTCTTT